This T cell receptor beta chain was recorded in a study of cytomegalovirus exposure and HLA in healthy donors. General study findings and limits: Many donors shared some public TCRs, even though most TCR sequences were rare. According to an earlier analysis, most TCR beta V segments yielded productive rearrangements about 90% or about 30% of the time. A later look showed TCR association rates differing by HLA locus, highest for DRB1 and lowest for HLA-C.

Concerning this clone itself: No antigen is known for it.

Researchers ran the PCR with 60 Vbeta and 13 Jbeta primers. Data came from immunoSEQ multiplex PCR; TCRdb stores just in-frame clones and leaves some out. This sample yields more than 150,000 clones, of which 81% are seen a single time; around 2.1% belongs to the top ten. This receptor was obtained from a woman aged 18-30 years in good health and CMV-seropositive. Specimen: PBMCs.

CDR3 DNA sequence: TGTGCCAGCAGCGTAGGGGGCGGGGGGGCCGATACCGGGGAGCTGTTTTTT. This translates into CASSVGGGGADTGELFF. This chain joins TRBV9 and TRBJ2-2, with 9 bases that match TRBD2. The CDR3 runs to 17 residues. J lost 5 bases, V lost 0 bases, and 8 bases had no gene match. Germline lookup yields CDR1 SGDLS and CDR2 YYNGEE.